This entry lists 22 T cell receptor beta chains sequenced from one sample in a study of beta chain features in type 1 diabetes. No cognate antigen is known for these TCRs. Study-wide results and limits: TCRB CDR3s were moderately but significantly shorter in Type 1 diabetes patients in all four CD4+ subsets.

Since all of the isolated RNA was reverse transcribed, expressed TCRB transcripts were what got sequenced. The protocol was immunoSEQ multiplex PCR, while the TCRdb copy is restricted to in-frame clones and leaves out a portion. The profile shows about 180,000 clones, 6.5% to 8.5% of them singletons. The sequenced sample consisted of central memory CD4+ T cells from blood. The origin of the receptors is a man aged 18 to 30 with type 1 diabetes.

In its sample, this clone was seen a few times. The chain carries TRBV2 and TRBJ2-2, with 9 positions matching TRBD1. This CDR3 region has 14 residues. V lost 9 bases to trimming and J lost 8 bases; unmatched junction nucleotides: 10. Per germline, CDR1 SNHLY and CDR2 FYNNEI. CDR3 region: CARKDLQGAGELFF. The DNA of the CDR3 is TGTGCCAGAAAGGATTTACAGGGGGCTGGGGAGCTGTTTTTT. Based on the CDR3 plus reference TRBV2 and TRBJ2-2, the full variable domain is EPEVTQTPSHQVTQMGQEVILRCVPISNHLYFYWYRQILGQKVEFLVSFYNNEISEKSEIFDDQFSVERPDGSNFTLKIRSTKLEDSAMYFCARKDLQGAGELFFGEGSRLTVL.

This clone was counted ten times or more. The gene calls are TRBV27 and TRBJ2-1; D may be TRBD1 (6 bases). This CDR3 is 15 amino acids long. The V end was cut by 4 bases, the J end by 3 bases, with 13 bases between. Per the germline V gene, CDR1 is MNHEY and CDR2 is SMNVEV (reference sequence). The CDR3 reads CASSYQGMGYNEQFF. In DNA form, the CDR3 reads TGTGCCAGCAGTTATCAGGGGATGGGCTACAATGAGCAGTTCTTC.

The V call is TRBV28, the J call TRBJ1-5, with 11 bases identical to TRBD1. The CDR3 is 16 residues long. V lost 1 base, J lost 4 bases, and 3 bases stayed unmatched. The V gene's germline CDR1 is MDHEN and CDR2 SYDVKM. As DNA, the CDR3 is TGTGCCAGCAGTTTATCAGGACAGGGGGCGAATCAGCCCCAGCATTTT. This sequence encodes CASSLSGQGANQPQHF. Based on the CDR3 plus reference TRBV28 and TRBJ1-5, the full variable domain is DVKVTQSSRYLVKRTGEKVFLECVQDMDHENMFWYRQDPGLGLRLIYFSYDVKMKEKGDIPEGYSVSREKKERFSLILESASTNQTSMYLCASSLSGQGANQPQHFGDGTRLSIL.

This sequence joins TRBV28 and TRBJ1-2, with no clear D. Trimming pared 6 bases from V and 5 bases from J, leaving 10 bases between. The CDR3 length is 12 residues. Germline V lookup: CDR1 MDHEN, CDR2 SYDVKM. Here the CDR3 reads CASSSYGYGYTF. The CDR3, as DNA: TGTGCCAGCAGCTCCTACGGTTATGGCTACACCTTC.

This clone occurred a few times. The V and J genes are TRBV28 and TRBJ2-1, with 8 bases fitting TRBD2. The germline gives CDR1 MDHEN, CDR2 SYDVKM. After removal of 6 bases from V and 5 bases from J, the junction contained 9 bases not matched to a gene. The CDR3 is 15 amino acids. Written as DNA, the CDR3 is TGTGCCAGCAGACCGGGGGGGCCGGGCCACAATGAGCAGTTCTTC. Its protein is CASRPGGPGHNEQFF.

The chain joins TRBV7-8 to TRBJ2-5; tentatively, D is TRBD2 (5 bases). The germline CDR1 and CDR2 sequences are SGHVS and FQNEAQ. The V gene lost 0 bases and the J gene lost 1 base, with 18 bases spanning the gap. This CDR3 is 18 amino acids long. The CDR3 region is CASSLARSAESFQETQYF. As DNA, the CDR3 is TGTGCCAGCAGCTTAGCTAGGTCAGCGGAGTCCTTCCAAGAGACCCAGTACTTC.

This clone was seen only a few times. CDR3 protein: CASSLDWGHGAQYF. The DNA of the CDR3 is TGTGCCAGCAGTTTAGATTGGGGACATGGGGCCCAGTACTTC. V gene TRBV27 combines with J gene TRBJ2-5; D perhaps matches TRBD1 (6 bases). The V end lost 2 bases, the J end lost 9 bases, and 16 bases lay between the germline ends. The V gene's germline CDR1 is MNHEY and CDR2 SMNVEV (reference sequence). The CDR3 covers 14 residues.

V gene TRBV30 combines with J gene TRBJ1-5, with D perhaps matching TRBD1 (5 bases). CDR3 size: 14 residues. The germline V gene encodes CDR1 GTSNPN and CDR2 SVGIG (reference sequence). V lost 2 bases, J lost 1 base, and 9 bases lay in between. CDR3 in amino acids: CAWSTDNSNQPQHF. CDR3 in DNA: TGTGCCTGGAGTACGGACAACAGCAATCAGCCCCAGCATTTT.

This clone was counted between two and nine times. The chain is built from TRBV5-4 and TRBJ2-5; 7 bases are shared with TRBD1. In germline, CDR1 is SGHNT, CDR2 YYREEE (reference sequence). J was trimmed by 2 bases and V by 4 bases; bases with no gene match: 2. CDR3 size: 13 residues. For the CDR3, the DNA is TGTGCCAGCAGCAAGGGACAGCAAGAGACCCAGTACTTC. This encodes CASSKGQQETQYF.

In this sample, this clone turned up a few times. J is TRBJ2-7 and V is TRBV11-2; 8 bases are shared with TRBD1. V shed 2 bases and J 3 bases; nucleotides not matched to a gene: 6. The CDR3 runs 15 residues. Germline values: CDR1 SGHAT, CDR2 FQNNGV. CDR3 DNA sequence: TGTGCCAGCAGCTTATCCCCCGGACAGGGCTACGAGCAGTACTTC. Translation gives CASSLSPGQGYEQYF.

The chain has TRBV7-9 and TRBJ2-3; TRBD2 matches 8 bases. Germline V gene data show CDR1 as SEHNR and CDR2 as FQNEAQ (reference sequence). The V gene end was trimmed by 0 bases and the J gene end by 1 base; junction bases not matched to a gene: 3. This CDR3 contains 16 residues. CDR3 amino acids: CASSLAQTSGTDTQYF. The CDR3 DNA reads TGTGCCAGCAGCTTAGCGCAGACTAGCGGCACAGATACGCAGTATTTT.

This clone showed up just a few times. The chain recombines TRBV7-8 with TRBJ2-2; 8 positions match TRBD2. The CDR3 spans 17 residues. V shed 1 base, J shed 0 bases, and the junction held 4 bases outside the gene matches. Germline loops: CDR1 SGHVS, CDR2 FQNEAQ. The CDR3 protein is CASSLVHSGANTGELFF. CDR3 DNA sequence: TGTGCCAGCAGCTTAGTTCATAGCGGGGCGAACACCGGGGAGCTGTTTTTT.

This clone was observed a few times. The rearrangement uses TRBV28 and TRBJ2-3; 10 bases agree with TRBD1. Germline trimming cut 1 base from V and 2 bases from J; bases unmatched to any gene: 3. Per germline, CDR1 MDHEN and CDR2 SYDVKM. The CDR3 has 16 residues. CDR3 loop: CASSLSGQGTTDTQYF. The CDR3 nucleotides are TGTGCCAGCAGTTTATCGGGACAGGGGACCACAGATACGCAGTATTTT. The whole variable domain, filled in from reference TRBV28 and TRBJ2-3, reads DVKVTQSSRYLVKRTGEKVFLECVQDMDHENMFWYRQDPGLGLRLIYFSYDVKMKEKGDIPEGYSVSREKKERFSLILESASTNQTSMYLCASSLSGQGTTDTQYFGPGTRLTVL.

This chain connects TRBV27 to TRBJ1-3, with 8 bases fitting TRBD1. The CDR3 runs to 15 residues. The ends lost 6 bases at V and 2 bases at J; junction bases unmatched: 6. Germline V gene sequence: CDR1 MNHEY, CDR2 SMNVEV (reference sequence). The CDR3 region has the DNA TGTGCCAGCAGAACTGCAGGGGGCGCTGGAAACACCATATATTTT. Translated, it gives CASRTAGGAGNTIYF.

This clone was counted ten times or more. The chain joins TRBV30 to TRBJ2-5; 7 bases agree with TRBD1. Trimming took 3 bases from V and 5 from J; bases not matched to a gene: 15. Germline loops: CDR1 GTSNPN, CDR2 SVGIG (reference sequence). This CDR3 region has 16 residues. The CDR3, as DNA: TGTGCCTGGAGATCGGGACAGCCAATAATTGTGGAGACCCAGTACTTC. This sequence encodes CAWRSGQPIIVETQYF.

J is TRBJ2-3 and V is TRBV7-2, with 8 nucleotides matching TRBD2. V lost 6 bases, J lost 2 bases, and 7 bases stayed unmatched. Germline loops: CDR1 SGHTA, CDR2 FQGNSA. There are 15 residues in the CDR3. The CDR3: CASRTRGGLTDTQYF. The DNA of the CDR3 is TGTGCCAGCAGAACTCGGGGGGGCCTCACAGATACGCAGTATTTT.

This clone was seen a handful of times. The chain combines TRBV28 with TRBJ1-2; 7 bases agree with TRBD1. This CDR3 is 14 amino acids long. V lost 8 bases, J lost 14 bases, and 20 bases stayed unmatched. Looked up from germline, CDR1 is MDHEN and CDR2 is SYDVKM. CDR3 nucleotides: TGTGCCAGCGCAACCACTGACAGGGACACGCTAAATACCTTC. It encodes CASATTDRDTLNTF.

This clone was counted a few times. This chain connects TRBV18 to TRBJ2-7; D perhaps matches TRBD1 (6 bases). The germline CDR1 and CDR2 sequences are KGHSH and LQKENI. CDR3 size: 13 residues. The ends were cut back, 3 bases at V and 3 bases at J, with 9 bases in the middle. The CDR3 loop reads CASSPDSNYEQYF. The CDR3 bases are TGTGCCAGCTCACCGGACAGTAACTACGAGCAGTACTTC.

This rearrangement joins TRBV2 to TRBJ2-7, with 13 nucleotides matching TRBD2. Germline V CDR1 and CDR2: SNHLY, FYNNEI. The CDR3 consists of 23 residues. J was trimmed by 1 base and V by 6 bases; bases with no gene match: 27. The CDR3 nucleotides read TGTGCCAGCAGATCAATTCCGGGACAGGGGCCCAGACTAGCGGGAGGAAGGTCCTACGAGCAGTACTTC. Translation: CASRSIPGQGPRLAGGRSYEQYF.

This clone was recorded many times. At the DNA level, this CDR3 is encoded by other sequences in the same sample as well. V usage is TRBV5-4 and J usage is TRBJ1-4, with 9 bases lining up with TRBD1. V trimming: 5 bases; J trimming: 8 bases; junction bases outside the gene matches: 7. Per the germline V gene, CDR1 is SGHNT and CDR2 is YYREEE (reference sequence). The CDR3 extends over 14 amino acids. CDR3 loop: CASSLQGAEEKLFF. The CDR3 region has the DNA TGTGCCAGCAGTTTACAGGGGGCCGAAGAAAAACTGTTTTTT.

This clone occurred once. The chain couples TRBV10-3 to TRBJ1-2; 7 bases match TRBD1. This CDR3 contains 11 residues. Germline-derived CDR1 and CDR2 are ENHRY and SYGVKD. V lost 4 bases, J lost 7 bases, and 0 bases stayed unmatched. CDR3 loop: CAISGQGGYTF. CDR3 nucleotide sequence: TGTGCCATCAGTGGACAGGGTGGCTACACCTTC.

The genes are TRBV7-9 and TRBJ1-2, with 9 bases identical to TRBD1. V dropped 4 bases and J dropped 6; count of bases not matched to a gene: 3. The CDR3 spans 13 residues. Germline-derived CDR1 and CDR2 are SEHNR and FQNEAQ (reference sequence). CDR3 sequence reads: CASSWDREDGYTF. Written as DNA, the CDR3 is TGTGCCAGCAGCTGGGACAGGGAGGATGGCTACACCTTC.